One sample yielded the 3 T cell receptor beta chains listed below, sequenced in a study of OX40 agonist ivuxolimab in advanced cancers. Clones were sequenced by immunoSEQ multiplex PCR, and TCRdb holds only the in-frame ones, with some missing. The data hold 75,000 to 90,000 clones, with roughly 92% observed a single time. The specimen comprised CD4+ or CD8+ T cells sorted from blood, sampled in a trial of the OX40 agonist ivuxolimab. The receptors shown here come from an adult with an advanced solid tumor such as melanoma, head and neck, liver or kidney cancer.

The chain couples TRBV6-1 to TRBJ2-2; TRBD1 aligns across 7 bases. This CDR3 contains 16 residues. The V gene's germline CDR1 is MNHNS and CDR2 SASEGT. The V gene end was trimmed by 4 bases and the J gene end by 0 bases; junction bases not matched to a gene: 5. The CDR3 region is CASSGTGPTNTGELFF. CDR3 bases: TGTGCCAGCAGTGGGACAGGTCCTACGAACACCGGGGAGCTGTTTTTT.

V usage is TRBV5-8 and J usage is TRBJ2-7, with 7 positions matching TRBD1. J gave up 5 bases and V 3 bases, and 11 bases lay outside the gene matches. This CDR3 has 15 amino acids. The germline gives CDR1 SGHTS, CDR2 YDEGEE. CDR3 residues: CASSSGPDRSNEQYF. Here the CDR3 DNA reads TGTGCCAGCAGCTCCGGCCCGGACAGGTCAAACGAGCAGTACTTC.

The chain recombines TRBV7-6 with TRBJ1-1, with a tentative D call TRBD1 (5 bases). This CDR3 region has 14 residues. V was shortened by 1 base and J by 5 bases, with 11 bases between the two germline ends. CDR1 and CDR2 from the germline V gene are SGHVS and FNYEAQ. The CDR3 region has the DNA TGTGCCAGCAGCTTAGATCACGGGGGGACTGAAGCTTTCTTT. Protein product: CASSLDHGGTEAFF.